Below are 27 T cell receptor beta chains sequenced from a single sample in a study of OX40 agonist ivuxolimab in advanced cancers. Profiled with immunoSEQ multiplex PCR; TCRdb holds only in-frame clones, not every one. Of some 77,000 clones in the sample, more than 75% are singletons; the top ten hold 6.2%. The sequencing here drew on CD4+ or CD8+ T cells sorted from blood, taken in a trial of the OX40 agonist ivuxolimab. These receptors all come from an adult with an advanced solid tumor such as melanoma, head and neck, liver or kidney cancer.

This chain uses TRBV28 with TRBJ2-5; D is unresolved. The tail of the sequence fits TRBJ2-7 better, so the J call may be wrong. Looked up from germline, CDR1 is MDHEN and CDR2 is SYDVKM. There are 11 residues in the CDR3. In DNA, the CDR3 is TGTGCCAGCAGCCAACCGTACGAGCAGTACTTC. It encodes CASSQPYEQYF.

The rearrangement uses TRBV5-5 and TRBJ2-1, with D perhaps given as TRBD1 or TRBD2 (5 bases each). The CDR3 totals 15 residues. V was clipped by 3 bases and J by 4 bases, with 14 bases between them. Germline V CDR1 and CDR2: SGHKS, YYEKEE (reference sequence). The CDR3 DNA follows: TGTGCCAGCAGCTCGCCGGGACGGAATTACAATGAGCAGTTCTTC. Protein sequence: CASSSPGRNYNEQFF.

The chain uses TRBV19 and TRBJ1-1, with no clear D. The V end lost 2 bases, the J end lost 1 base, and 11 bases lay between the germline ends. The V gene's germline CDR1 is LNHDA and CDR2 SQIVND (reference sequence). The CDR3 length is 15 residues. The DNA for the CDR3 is TGTGCCAGTAGTATAAGGCGGGCGGCGAACACTGAAGCTTTCTTT. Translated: CASSIRRAANTEAFF.

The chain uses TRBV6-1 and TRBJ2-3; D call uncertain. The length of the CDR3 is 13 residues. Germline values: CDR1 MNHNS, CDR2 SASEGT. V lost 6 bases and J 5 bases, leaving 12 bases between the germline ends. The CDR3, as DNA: TGTGCCAGCAGCTTGCGAGACATAGATACGCAGTATTTT. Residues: CASSLRDIDTQYF.

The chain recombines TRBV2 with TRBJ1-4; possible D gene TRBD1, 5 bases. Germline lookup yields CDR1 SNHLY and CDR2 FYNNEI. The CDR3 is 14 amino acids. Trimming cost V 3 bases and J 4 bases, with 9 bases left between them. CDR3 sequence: CASSDPGINEKLFF. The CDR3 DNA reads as TGTGCCAGCAGTGACCCAGGGATTAATGAAAAACTGTTTTTT.

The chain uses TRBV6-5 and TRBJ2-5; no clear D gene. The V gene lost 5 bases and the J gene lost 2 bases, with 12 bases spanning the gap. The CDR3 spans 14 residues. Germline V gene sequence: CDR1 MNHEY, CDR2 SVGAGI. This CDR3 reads CASSRSYPQETQYF. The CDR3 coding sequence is TGTGCCAGCAGTCGCTCTTATCCGCAAGAGACCCAGTACTTC.

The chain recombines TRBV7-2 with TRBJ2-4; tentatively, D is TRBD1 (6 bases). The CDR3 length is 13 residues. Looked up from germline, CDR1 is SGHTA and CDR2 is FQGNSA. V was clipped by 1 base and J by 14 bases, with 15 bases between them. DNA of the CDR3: TGTGCCAGCAGCTTAGATAGGCCAGGGGCCAAGTACTTC. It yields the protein CASSLDRPGAKYF.

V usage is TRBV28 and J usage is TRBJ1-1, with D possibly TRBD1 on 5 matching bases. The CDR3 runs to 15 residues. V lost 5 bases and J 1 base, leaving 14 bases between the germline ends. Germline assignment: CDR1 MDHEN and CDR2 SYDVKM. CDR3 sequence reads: CASSPPDSWNTEAFF. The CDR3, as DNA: TGTGCCAGCAGTCCCCCCGACAGCTGGAACACTGAAGCTTTCTTT.

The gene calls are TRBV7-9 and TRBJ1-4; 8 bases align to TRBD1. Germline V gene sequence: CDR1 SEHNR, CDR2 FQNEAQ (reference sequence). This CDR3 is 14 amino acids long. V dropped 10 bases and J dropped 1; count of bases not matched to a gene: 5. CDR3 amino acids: CAITTGGTNEKLFF. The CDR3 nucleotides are TGTGCCATAACTACAGGGGGAACTAATGAAAAACTGTTTTTT.

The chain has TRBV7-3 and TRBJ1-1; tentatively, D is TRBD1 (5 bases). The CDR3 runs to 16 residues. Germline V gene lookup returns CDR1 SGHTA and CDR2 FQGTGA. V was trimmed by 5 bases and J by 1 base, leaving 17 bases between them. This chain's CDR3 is CASSQSGGPANTEAFF. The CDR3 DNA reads TGTGCCAGCAGCCAGTCGGGGGGTCCTGCGAACACTGAAGCTTTCTTT.

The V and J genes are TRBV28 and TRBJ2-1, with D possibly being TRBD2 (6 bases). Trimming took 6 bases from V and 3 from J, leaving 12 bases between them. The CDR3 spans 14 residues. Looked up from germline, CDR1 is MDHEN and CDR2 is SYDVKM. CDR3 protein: CASRFGSGYNEQFF. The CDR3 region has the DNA TGTGCCAGCAGATTCGGGAGCGGCTACAATGAGCAGTTCTTC.

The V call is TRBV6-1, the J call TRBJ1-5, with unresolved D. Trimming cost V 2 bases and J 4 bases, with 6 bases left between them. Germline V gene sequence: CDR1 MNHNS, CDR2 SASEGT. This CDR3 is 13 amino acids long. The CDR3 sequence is CASSEHGNQPQHF. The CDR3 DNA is TGTGCCAGCAGTGAACACGGGAATCAGCCCCAGCATTTT.

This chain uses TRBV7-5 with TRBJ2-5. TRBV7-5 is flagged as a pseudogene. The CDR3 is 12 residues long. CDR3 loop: CVRSPLGQTQYF. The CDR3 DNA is TGTGTCAGAAGCCCTCTCGGGCAGACCCAGTACTTC.

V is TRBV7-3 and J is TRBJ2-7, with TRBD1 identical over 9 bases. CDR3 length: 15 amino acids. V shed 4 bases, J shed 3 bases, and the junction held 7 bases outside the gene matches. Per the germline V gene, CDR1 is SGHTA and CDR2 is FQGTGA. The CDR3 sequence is CASSYQGQGVYEQYF. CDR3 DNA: TGTGCCAGCAGCTATCAGGGACAGGGCGTCTACGAGCAGTACTTC.

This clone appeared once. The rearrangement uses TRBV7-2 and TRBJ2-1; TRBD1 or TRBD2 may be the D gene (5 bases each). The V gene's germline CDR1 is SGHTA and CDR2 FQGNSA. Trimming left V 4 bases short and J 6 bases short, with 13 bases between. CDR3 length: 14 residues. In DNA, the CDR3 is TGTGCCAGCAGCTCCCGGGGTGGGGGCAATGAGCAGTTCTTC. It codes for CASSSRGGGNEQFF.

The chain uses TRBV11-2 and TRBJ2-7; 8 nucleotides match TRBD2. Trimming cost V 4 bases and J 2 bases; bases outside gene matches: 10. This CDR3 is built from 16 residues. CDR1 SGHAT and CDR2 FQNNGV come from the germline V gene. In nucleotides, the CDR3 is TGTGCCAGCAGCTGGATTAGCGGGGCCCCTCCCTACGAGCAGTACTTC. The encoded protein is CASSWISGAPPYEQYF.

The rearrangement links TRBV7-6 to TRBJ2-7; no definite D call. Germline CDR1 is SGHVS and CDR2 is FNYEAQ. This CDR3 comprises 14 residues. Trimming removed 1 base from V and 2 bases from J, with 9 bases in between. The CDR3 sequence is CASSLEGTPYEQYF. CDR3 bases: TGTGCCAGCAGCTTAGAAGGAACTCCCTACGAGCAGTACTTC.

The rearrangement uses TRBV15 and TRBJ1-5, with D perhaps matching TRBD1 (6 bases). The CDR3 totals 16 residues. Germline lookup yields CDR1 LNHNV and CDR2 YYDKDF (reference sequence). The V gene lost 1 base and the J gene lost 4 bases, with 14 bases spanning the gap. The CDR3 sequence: CATSRAQGLRNQPQHF. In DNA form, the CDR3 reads TGTGCCACCAGCAGAGCGCAGGGGTTGAGGAATCAGCCCCAGCATTTT.

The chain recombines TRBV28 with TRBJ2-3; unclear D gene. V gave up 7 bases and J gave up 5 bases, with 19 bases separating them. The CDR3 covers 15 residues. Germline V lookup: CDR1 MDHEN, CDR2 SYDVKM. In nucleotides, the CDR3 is TGTGCCAGCAACCAAATTCAGACGACCCGAGATACGCAGTATTTT. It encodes CASNQIQTTRDTQYF.

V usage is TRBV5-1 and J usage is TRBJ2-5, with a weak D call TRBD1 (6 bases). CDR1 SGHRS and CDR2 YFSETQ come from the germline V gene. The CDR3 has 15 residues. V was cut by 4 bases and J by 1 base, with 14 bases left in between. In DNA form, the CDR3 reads TGCGCCAGCAGCCCGGGCAGGGGTTTCCAAGAGACCCAGTACTTC. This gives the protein CASSPGRGFQETQYF.

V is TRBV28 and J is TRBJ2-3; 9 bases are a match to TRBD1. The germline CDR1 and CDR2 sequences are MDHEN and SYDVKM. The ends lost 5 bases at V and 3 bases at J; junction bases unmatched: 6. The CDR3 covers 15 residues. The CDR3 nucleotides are TGTGCCAGCAGTCTCTCACAGGGGGCGACAGATACGCAGTATTTT. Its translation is CASSLSQGATDTQYF.

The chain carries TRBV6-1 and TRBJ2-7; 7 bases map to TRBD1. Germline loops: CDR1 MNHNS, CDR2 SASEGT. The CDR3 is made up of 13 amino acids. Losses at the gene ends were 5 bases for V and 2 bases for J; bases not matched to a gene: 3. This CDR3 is CASSRQGPYEQYF. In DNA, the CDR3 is TGTGCCAGCAGTAGACAGGGCCCCTACGAGCAGTACTTC.

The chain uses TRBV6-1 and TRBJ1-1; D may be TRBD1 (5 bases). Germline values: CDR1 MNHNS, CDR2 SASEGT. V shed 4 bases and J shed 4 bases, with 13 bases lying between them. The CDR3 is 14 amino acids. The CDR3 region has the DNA TGTGCCAGCAGTGCGGGGGTTCGAGTCACTGAAGCTTTCTTT. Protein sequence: CASSAGVRVTEAFF.

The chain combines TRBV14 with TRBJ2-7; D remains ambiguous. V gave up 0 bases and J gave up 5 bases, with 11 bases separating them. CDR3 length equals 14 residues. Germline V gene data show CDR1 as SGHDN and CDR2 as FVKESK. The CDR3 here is CASSQEEHWDEQYF. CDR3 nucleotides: TGTGCCAGCAGCCAAGAGGAACATTGGGACGAGCAGTACTTC.

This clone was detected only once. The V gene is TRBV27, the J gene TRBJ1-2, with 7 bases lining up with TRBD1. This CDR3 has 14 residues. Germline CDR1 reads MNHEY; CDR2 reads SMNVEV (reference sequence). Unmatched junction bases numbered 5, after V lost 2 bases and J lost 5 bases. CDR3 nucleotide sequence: TGTGCCAGCAGTTTAGACAGGGAACATTATGGCTACACCTTC. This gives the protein CASSLDREHYGYTF.

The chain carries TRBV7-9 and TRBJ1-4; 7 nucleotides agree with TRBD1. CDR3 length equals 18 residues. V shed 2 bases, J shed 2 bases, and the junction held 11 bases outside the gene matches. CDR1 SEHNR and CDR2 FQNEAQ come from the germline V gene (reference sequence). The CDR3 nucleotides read TGTGCCAGCAGCTTACCCCGGGGACAGTTAGGGACTAATGAAAAACTGTTTTTT. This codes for CASSLPRGQLGTNEKLFF. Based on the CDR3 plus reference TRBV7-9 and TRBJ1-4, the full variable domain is DTGVSQNPRHKITKRGQNVTFRCDPISEHNRLYWYRQTLGQGPEFLTYFQNEAQLEKSRLLSDRFSAERPKGSFSTLEIQRTEQGDSAMYLCASSLPRGQLGTNEKLFFGSGTQLSVL.

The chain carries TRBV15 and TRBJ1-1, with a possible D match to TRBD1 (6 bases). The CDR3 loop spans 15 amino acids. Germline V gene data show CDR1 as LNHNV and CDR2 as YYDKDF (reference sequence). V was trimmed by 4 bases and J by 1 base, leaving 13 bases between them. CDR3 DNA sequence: TGTGCCACCAGCAAATCCGGGACACCGAACACTGAAGCTTTCTTT. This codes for CATSKSGTPNTEAFF.